The clone carrying this T cell receptor (beta chain) was picked up a small number of times. The sample originates from a study of molecular identifiers for immune sequencing clone quantification. One entry per CDR3 protein results from TCRdb running MiXCR on the PCR reads. The sample comprises about 510,000 distinct CDR3 sequences, 20% to 25% of which are singletons, and about 0.8% rests with the top ten. V was clipped by 3 bases and J by 4 bases; unmatched bases: 10. The CDR3 runs to 18 residues. Germline loops: CDR1 SGDLS, CDR2 YYNGEE. The gene calls are TRBV9 and TRBJ2-3; 14 bases match TRBD2. This sequence was found in a human donor in good health. Some libraries in this study had Jurkat cell RNA spiked in. The sequenced material came from naive CD8+ T cells from blood, with Jurkat cell RNA spiked in. Subset noted: FACS-sorted CD8+CD4-CCR7+CD45RA+ naive T cells. Written as DNA, the CDR3 is TGTGCCAGCAGCGAGGCCCATGGACTAGCGGGAGGATCAGATACGCAGTATTTT. Translated: CASSEAHGLAGGSDTQYF.